A single sample gave rise to the 11 T cell receptor beta chains below, sequenced in a study of cytomegalovirus exposure and HLA in healthy donors (dated by TCRdb to between 2016 and 2019). Library creation used the immunoSEQ multiplex PCR assay. The multiplex PCR relied on a mix of 60 forward primers for TCR Vbeta segments and 13 reverse primers for TCR Jbeta segments. This immuneACCESS table, as held by TCRdb, lists in-frame sequences with V and J called but not all clones. Of the missing ones, under half trace to an unresolved V gene in checked studies; the others have no known cause. The table for this sample lists about 100,000 clones; under 80% of them were counted only once. The biggest ten clones account for under 4.5% of the sample. The source material was PBMCs. These receptor sequences come from a woman in her forties or fifties in good health and CMV-seropositive.

V gene TRBV10-3 combines with J gene TRBJ2-7; 9 bases are a match to TRBD1. Looked up from germline, CDR1 is ENHRY and CDR2 is SYGVKD. This CDR3 is 16 amino acids long. J lost 6 bases, V lost 9 bases, and 18 bases had no gene match. The CDR3, as DNA: TGTGCCATAACAGAGAATAAGAGGACAGGGGCAGGCGAGCAGTACTTC. Its protein product is CAITENKRTGAGEQYF.

The chain is built from TRBV12-5 and TRBJ2-3; 8 positions match TRBD2. Germline loops: CDR1 LGHNT, CDR2 FRNRAP. The CDR3 covers 16 residues. Trimming cost V 0 bases and J 1 base; bases outside gene matches: 3. CDR3 loop: CASGLVTGGRTDTQYF. CDR3 nucleotides: TGTGCTAGTGGTTTGGTGACGGGAGGGCGCACAGATACGCAGTATTTT.

The chain carries TRBV30 and TRBJ2-2; 9 bases are shared with TRBD2. This CDR3 comprises 12 residues. The V gene's germline CDR1 is GTSNPN and CDR2 SVGIG (reference sequence). The J segment lost 6 bases and the V segment lost 8 bases, leaving 4 bases of the junction unmatched. This chain's CDR3 is CAAGGGSGELFF. CDR3 DNA sequence: TGTGCCGCGGGGGGGGGTTCCGGGGAGCTGTTTTTT.

The chain couples TRBV5-1 to TRBJ1-4, with a tentative D call TRBD1 (6 bases). The length of the CDR3 is 16 residues. V shed 1 base and J shed 0 bases, with 10 bases lying between them. The germline V gene encodes CDR1 SGHRS and CDR2 YFSETQ. The CDR3 region is CASSLMTGPTNEKLFF. CDR3 nucleotides: TGCGCCAGCAGCTTGATGACAGGACCAACTAATGAAAAACTGTTTTTT.

The chain uses TRBV29-1 and TRBJ1-2; D may be TRBD1 (5 bases). Germline lookup yields CDR1 SQVTM and CDR2 ANQGSEA. Trimming stripped 3 bases from V and 4 bases from J, with 12 bases between. The CDR3 sequence is 13 residues long. CDR3 nucleotides: TGCAGCGTTGACGACAGCAAAGGCTATGGCTACACCTTC. As protein: CSVDDSKGYGYTF. Full variable domain (rest looked up from reference TRBV29-1 and TRBJ1-2): SAVISQKPSRDICQRGTSLTIQCQVDSQVTMMFWYRQQPGQSLTLIATANQGSEATYESGFVIDKFPISRPNLTFSTLTVSNMSPEDSSIYLCSVDDSKGYGYTFGSGTRLTVV.

The chain has TRBV5-5 and TRBJ2-5; 15 bases align to TRBD2. The CDR3 covers 16 residues. The trim removed 4 bases at V and 4 bases at J, leaving 5 bases unmatched. Per the germline V gene, CDR1 is SGHKS and CDR2 is YYEKEE (reference sequence). CDR3: CASSPRTSGGGETQYF. In DNA form, the CDR3 reads TGTGCCAGCAGCCCCCGGACTAGCGGGGGGGGAGAGACCCAGTACTTC. Looking up the rest from reference TRBV5-5 and TRBJ2-5 gives the full variable domain: DAGVTQSPTHLIKTRGQQVTLRCSPISGHKSVSWYQQVLGQGPQFIFQYYEKEERGRGNFPDRFSARQFPNYSSELNVNALLLGDSALYLCASSPRTSGGGETQYFGPGTRLLVL.

J is TRBJ1-1 and V is TRBV29-1, with TRBD1 as a possible D gene (6 bases). V lost 7 bases and J 6 bases, leaving 12 bases between the germline ends. Germline CDR1 is SQVTM and CDR2 is ANQGSEA. CDR3 size: 11 residues. This chain's CDR3 is CSAPTGPEAFF. The CDR3 nucleotides are TGCAGCGCCCCGACAGGCCCTGAAGCTTTCTTT.

The chain has TRBV7-9 and TRBJ2-1, with 9 bases aligning to TRBD2. The CDR3 covers 18 residues. CDR1 is SEHNR and CDR2 is FQNEAQ in the germline V gene (reference sequence). After removal of 4 bases from V and 7 bases from J, the junction contained 17 bases not matched to a gene. The CDR3 loop is CASSSDSLAGWIGNEQFF. CDR3 bases: TGTGCCAGCAGCTCTGATTCGCTAGCGGGGTGGATCGGAAATGAGCAGTTCTTC.

This clone has just a few counts. The gene calls are TRBV6-1 and TRBJ2-2; 7 nucleotides agree with TRBD1. This CDR3 is built from 13 residues. V was pared by 10 bases and J by 4 bases, with 6 bases of the junction left unmatched. Per the germline V gene, CDR1 is MNHNS and CDR2 is SASEGT. Here the CDR3 DNA reads TGTGCCATCCCGGGACAGTTCACCGGGGAGCTGTTTTTT. It is translated as CAIPGQFTGELFF.

CDR3 sequence: CASWDSPYYGYTF. CDR3 nucleotides: TGTGCCAGCTGGGACAGTCCCTACTATGGCTACACCTTC. The chain recombines TRBV6-5 with TRBJ1-2; 7 positions agree with TRBD1. The trim removed 8 bases at V and 3 bases at J, leaving 6 bases unmatched. The germline V gene has CDR1 MNHEY and CDR2 SVGAGI. The CDR3 is 13 residues long.

This clone was seen a handful of times. The rearrangement uses TRBV10-3 and TRBJ1-5; the D gene is possibly TRBD1 (5 bases). The CDR3 is 15 residues long. Deletions cut 2 bases from V and 1 base from J, with 9 bases between. Germline V gene sequence: CDR1 ENHRY, CDR2 SYGVKD. The CDR3 DNA follows: TGTGCCATCAGTGAGGACAGTACGAGCAATCAGCCCCAGCATTTT. It is translated as CAISEDSTSNQPQHF.